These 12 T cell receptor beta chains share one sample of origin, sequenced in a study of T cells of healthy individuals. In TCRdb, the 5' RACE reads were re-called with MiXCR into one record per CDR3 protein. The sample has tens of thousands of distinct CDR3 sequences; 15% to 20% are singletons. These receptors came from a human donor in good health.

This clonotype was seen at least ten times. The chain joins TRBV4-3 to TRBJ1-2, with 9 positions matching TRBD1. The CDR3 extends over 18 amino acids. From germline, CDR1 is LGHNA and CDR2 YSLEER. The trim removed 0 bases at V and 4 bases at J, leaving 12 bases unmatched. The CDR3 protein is CASSQDPGQGPLSYGYTF. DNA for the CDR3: TGCGCCAGCAGCCAAGATCCGGGACAGGGTCCTCTTAGCTATGGCTACACCTTC.

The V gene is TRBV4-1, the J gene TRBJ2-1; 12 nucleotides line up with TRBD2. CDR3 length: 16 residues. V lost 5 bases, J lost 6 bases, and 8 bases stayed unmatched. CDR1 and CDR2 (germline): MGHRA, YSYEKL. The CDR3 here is CASSTRTSGKFNEQFF. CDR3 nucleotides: TGCGCCAGCAGCACTCGGACTAGCGGGAAATTCAATGAGCAGTTCTTC.

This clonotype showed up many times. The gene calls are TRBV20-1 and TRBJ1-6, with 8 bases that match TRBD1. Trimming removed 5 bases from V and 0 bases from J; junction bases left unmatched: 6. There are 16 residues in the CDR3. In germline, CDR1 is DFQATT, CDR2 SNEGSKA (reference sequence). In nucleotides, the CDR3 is TGCAGTGCTCAGGGGGCGCGGAACTCCTATAATTCACCCCTCCACTTT. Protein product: CSAQGARNSYNSPLHF.

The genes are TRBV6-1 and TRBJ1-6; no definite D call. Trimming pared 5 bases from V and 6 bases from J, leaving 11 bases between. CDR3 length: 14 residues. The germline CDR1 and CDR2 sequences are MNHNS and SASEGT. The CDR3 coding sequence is TGTGCCAGCAGTATTGCAAGGTCTAATTCACCCCTCCACTTT. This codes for CASSIARSNSPLHF.

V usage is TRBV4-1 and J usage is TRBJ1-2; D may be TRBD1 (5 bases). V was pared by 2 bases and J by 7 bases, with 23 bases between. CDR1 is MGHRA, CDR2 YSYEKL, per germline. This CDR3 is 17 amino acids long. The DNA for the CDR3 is TGCGCCAGCAGCCAATCGAACCGGCCAGGGAGGGGAGTTGGCTACACCTTC. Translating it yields CASSQSNRPGRGVGYTF.

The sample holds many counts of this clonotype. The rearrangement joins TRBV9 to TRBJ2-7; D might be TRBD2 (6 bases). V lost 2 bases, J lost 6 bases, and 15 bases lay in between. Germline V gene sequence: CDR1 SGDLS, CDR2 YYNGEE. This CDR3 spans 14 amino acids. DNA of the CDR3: TGTGCCAGCAGCGTTGACGGGGCGGGGCGCGAGCAGTACTTC. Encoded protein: CASSVDGAGREQYF.

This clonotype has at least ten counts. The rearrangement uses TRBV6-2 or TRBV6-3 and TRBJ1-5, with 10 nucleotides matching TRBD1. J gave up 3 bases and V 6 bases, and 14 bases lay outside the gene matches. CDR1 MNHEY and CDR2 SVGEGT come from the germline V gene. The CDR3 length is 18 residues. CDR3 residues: CASSYSRDRGTDNQPQHF. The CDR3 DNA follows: TGTGCCAGCAGCTATAGCCGGGACAGGGGAACGGACAATCAGCCCCAGCATTTT.

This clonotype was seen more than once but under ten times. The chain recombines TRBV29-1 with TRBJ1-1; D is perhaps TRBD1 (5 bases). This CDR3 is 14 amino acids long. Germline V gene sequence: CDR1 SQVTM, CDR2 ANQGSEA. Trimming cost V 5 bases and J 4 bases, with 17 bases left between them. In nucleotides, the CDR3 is TGCAGCGTTCGGTCGGGGCTCATGGGCACTGAAGCTTTCTTT. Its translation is CSVRSGLMGTEAFF.

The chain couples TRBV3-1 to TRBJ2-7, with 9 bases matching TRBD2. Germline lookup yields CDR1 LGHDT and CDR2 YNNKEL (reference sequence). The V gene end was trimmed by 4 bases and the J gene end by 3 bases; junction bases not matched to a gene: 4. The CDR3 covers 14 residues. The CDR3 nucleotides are TGTGCCAGCAGCCCTCGGACTAGCGTCTACGAGCAGTACTTC. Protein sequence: CASSPRTSVYEQYF.

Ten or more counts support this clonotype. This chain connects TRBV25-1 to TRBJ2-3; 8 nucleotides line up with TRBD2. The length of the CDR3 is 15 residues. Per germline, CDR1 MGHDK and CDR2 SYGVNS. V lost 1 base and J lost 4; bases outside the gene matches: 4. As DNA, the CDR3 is TGTGCCAGCAGTGAATCAAGCGGGAGATCAGATACGCAGTATTTT. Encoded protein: CASSESSGRSDTQYF.

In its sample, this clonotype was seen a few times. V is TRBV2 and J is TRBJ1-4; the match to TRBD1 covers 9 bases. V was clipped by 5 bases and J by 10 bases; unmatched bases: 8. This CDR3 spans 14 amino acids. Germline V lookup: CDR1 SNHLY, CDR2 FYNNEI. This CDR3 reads CASSTDRGDGKLFF. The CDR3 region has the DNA TGTGCCAGCAGTACGGACAGGGGTGACGGAAAACTGTTTTTT.

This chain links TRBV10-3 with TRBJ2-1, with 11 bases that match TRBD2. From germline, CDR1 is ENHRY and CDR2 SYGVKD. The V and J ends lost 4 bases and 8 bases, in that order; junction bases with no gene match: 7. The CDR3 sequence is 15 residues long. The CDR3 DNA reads TGTGCCATCAGTGCACTAGCGGGAGAGGGAGATGAGCAGTTCTTC. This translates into CAISALAGEGDEQFF.